Below are 24 T cell receptor beta chains sequenced from a single sample in a study of shared clonotypes between healthy human individuals. The data were produced by immunoSEQ multiplex PCR, yet TCRdb's version contains in-frame clones alone and is incomplete. The data show about 510,000 clones, 75% to 80% seen once. The sample taken for sequencing was PBMCs. Receptor source: a middle-aged woman in good health. Some clones in this sample may be carry-over from other donors' samples.

The chain combines TRBV7-9 with TRBJ2-3; TRBD1 might be the D (7 bases). This CDR3 region has 16 residues. The ends were cut back, 5 bases at V and 5 bases at J, with 20 bases in the middle. Germline values: CDR1 SEHNR, CDR2 FQNEAQ (reference sequence). CDR3 region: CASSPRGTEGVDTQYF. The CDR3 DNA follows: TGTGCCAGCAGCCCCCGCGGGACAGAAGGGGTAGATACGCAGTATTTT.

This clone was observed a handful of times. The rearrangement joins TRBV10-2 to TRBJ2-1; 9 bases are a match to TRBD2. The germline V gene encodes CDR1 WSHSY and CDR2 SAAADI. V trimming: 6 bases; J trimming: 3 bases; junction bases outside the gene matches: 9. The length of the CDR3 is 16 residues. The CDR3 loop reads CASRGGLAGDYNEQFF. Here the CDR3 DNA reads TGCGCCAGCAGAGGGGGGTTAGCGGGAGACTACAATGAGCAGTTCTTC.

The V gene is TRBV5-1, the J gene TRBJ2-2, with D perhaps matching TRBD2 (6 bases). Trimming stripped 2 bases from V and 6 bases from J, with 20 bases between. Germline values: CDR1 SGHRS, CDR2 YFSETQ. This CDR3 is 17 amino acids long. The CDR3 loop is CASSFGSSGQGPGELFF. The CDR3 region has the DNA TGCGCCAGCAGCTTTGGTTCCAGCGGGCAGGGCCCCGGGGAGCTGTTTTTT.

In its sample, this clone was seen many times. The chain has TRBV30 and TRBJ1-2; maybe TRBD1 (5 bases). The V end was cut by 0 bases, the J end by 8 bases, with 13 bases between. The CDR3 has 13 amino acids. Per the germline V gene, CDR1 is GTSNPN and CDR2 is SVGIG (reference sequence). CDR3 sequence (DNA): TGTGCCTGGAGTGTCGCCAGGGTGGCGGGCTACACCTTC. This encodes CAWSVARVAGYTF.

This clone has a count of ten or more. In the same sample, other DNA sequences code for this CDR3. The V gene is TRBV30, the J gene TRBJ2-5; D is tentatively TRBD1 or TRBD2 (5 bases each). CDR3 size: 15 residues. V was clipped by 0 bases and J by 5 bases, with 16 bases between them. In germline, CDR1 is GTSNPN, CDR2 SVGIG (reference sequence). The CDR3 DNA follows: TGTGCCTGGAGTGTAAGGTCCTCCTGGGGGGAGACCCAGTACTTC. Encoded protein: CAWSVRSSWGETQYF.

This sequence joins TRBV30 and TRBJ1-3; the D is unclear. Per the germline V gene, CDR1 is GTSNPN and CDR2 is SVGIG (reference sequence). Trimming took off 4 bases at V and 2 bases at J, with 12 bases between the two ends. CDR3 length equals 14 residues. CDR3 coding DNA: TGTGCCTGGATTCCCCGGGCGGCTGGAAACACCATATATTTT. This encodes CAWIPRAAGNTIYF.

There are a few counts of this clone. V gene TRBV27 combines with J gene TRBJ1-2, with TRBD1 as a possible D gene (5 bases). CDR1 and CDR2 (germline): MNHEY, SMNVEV (reference sequence). The CDR3 spans 14 residues. V was pared by 3 bases and J by 2 bases, with 10 bases between. CDR3 residues: CASSFGRQNYGYTF. DNA for the CDR3: TGTGCCAGCAGTTTCGGCCGACAGAACTATGGCTACACCTTC.

The CDR3 bases are TGTGCCAGCAGTGAAGATTGGGGGGACGGCTACACCTTC. Translated: CASSEDWGDGYTF. The V and J genes are TRBV2 and TRBJ1-2; TRBD1 might be the D (5 bases). Germline values: CDR1 SNHLY, CDR2 FYNNEI. This CDR3 is built from 13 residues. V lost 1 base and J lost 8, with 11 bases in between.

Here the CDR3 reads CASSAIRTSNQPQHF. For the CDR3, the DNA is TGTGCCAGCAGTGCTATTCGAACCAGCAATCAGCCCCAGCATTTT. This chain joins TRBV6-1 and TRBJ1-5; D uncertain. Germline V gene data show CDR1 as MNHNS and CDR2 as SASEGT. This CDR3 is 15 amino acids long. V gave up 4 bases and J gave up 1 base, with 11 bases separating them.

The chain couples TRBV5-1 to TRBJ2-5; no definite D call. V lost 4 bases to trimming and J lost 3 bases, with 13 bases between them. CDR3 length: 14 amino acids. Germline assignment: CDR1 SGHRS and CDR2 YFSETQ. The CDR3 DNA reads as TGCGCCAGCAGCCCATTGGGAACAAAAGAGACCCAGTACTTC. Amino acid sequence: CASSPLGTKETQYF.

This chain's CDR3 is CASSLARGQQYF. The CDR3 DNA reads TGCGCCAGCAGCCTAGCCAGGGGGCAACAGTATTTT. V usage is TRBV4-1 and J usage is TRBJ2-3, with 8 bases identical to TRBD1. The CDR3 totals 12 residues. The V and J ends lost 4 bases and 12 bases, in that order; junction bases with no gene match: 6. The V gene's germline CDR1 is MGHRA and CDR2 YSYEKL.

V usage is TRBV7-2 and J usage is TRBJ2-3, with TRBD2 matching 7 bases. The junction had 1 base not matched to a gene; V was cut back by 4 bases and J by 6 bases. Germline V gene data show CDR1 as SGHTA and CDR2 as FQGNSA. The CDR3 totals 12 residues. The CDR3: CASSWTSDTQYF. For the CDR3, the DNA is TGTGCCAGCAGCTGGACTAGTGATACGCAGTATTTT.

The rearrangement links TRBV25-1 to TRBJ1-2; 7 bases fit TRBD1. Looked up from germline, CDR1 is MGHDK and CDR2 is SYGVNS. The CDR3 has 13 amino acids. J lost 7 bases, V lost 2 bases, and 4 bases had no gene match. The CDR3 DNA sequence: TGTGCCAGCAGTGAAGAGGGGGCTTCTGGCTACACCTTC. Translation gives CASSEEGASGYTF.

The chain joins TRBV5-1 to TRBJ2-3; 13 bases fit TRBD2. Looked up from germline, CDR1 is SGHRS and CDR2 is YFSETQ. The CDR3 loop spans 18 amino acids. Germline trimming cut 0 bases from V and 3 bases from J; bases unmatched to any gene: 7. CDR3 loop: CASSLGTSGSNPTDTQYF. In DNA form, the CDR3 reads TGCGCCAGCAGCTTGGGGACTAGCGGGAGTAACCCTACAGATACGCAGTATTTT.

Points on this clone: Additional DNA sequences in this sample encode the identical CDR3. The chain employs TRBV5-1 and TRBJ2-5; 10 nucleotides line up with TRBD1. CDR1 is SGHRS, CDR2 YFSETQ, per germline. There are 14 residues in the CDR3. Trimming took 2 bases from V and 4 from J; bases not matched to a gene: 2. The CDR3 DNA reads TGCGCCAGCAGCTTTGGACAGGGGGGAGAGACCCAGTACTTC. This codes for CASSFGQGGETQYF.

This clone was observed a single time. The chain couples TRBV11-2 to TRBJ2-5; TRBD2 matches at 11 bases. Germline CDR1 and CDR2: SGHAT and FQNNGV. V shed 5 bases and J 5 bases; nucleotides not matched to a gene: 7. This CDR3 has 15 amino acids. The CDR3 spells CASSLSGRAVETQYF. The CDR3 DNA is TGTGCCAGCAGCCTTAGCGGGAGGGCCGTTGAGACCCAGTACTTC.

The rearrangement links TRBV18 to TRBJ1-1; TRBD1 might be the D (5 bases). The CDR3 loop spans 14 amino acids. The germline CDR1 and CDR2 sequences are KGHSH and LQKENI. Deletions cut 3 bases from V and 3 bases from J, with 11 bases between. The CDR3 DNA sequence: TGTGCCAGCTCACCCGGCGGGGGGGACACTGAAGCTTTCTTT. Translation gives CASSPGGGDTEAFF. The entire variable domain, with the rest obtained from reference TRBV18 and TRBJ1-1, is as follows: NAGVMQNPRHLVRRRGQEARLRCSPMKGHSHVYWYRQLPEEGLKFMVYLQKENIIDESGMPKERFSAEFPKEGPSILRIQQVVRGDSAAYFCASSPGGGDTEAFFGQGTRLTVV.

Notes on this clone: One end of the junction varies from germline; a read error may be responsible. The CDR3 bases are TGTGCTAGCAGCTTAGTAGGGCCCGGGGATACGCAGTATTTT. As protein: CASSLVGPGDTQYF. The chain combines TRBV7-7 with TRBJ2-3; no definite D call. The CDR3 is 14 residues long. Germline V gene data show CDR1 as SSHAT and CDR2 as FNYEAQ (reference sequence).

This clone came up a few times. The chain is built from TRBV7-8 and TRBJ2-5, with TRBD2 as a possible D gene (6 bases). Between the trimmed V and J ends, which lost 1 base and 4 bases, there was a span of 19 bases. Per the germline V gene, CDR1 is SGHVS and CDR2 is FQNEAQ. The CDR3 sequence is 17 residues long. The CDR3 sequence: CASSLVRRRDGGETQYF. The CDR3 DNA is TGTGCCAGCAGCTTAGTCCGTCGGCGGGACGGTGGAGAGACCCAGTACTTC.

This clone came up a few times. The rearrangement uses TRBV19 and TRBJ1-1; 8 positions agree with TRBD1. Germline CDR1 LNHDA, CDR2 SQIVND (reference sequence). V trimming: 4 bases; J trimming: 6 bases; junction bases outside the gene matches: 13. The CDR3 contains 16 residues. The CDR3 DNA sequence: TGTGCCAGTAGTAATGATCACTCAGGGGGCTTGCCTGAAGCTTTCTTT. It encodes CASSNDHSGGLPEAFF.

In DNA, the CDR3 is TGTGCCAGCAGCTTAGTGAGTTCGGCCACAGATACGCAGTATTTT. It translates to CASSLVSSATDTQYF. The genes are TRBV7-8 and TRBJ2-3, with unresolved D. The CDR3 is 15 residues long. The germline V gene encodes CDR1 SGHVS and CDR2 FQNEAQ. Trimming removed 1 base from V and 2 bases from J, with 10 bases in between.

V gene TRBV7-2 combines with J gene TRBJ1-2; no clear D. The CDR3 totals 13 residues. V lost 6 bases and J lost 8, with 16 bases in between. Germline V gene lookup returns CDR1 SGHTA and CDR2 FQGNSA. The CDR3 bases are TGTGCCAGCAGTTATGGGAGGGTTGAGGGCTACACCTTC. Translating gives CASSYGRVEGYTF.

This rearrangement joins TRBV19 to TRBJ1-2, with TRBD1 matching 9 bases. The V gene's germline CDR1 is LNHDA and CDR2 SQIVND (reference sequence). J gave up 8 bases and V 2 bases, and 6 bases lay outside the gene matches. The CDR3 spans 14 residues. In DNA form, the CDR3 reads TGTGCCAGTAGTATAACGGGACAGGGAATGGGCTACACCTTC. It specifies CASSITGQGMGYTF.

V gene TRBV6-1 combines with J gene TRBJ1-5; tentative D call: TRBD1 (5 bases). This CDR3 contains 15 residues. Per germline, CDR1 MNHNS and CDR2 SASEGT. V was pared by 6 bases and J by 4 bases, with 16 bases between. The DNA for the CDR3 is TGTGCCAGCAGCCGGAGTCGGGGCTCGAATCAGCCCCAGCATTTT. Encoded protein: CASSRSRGSNQPQHF.